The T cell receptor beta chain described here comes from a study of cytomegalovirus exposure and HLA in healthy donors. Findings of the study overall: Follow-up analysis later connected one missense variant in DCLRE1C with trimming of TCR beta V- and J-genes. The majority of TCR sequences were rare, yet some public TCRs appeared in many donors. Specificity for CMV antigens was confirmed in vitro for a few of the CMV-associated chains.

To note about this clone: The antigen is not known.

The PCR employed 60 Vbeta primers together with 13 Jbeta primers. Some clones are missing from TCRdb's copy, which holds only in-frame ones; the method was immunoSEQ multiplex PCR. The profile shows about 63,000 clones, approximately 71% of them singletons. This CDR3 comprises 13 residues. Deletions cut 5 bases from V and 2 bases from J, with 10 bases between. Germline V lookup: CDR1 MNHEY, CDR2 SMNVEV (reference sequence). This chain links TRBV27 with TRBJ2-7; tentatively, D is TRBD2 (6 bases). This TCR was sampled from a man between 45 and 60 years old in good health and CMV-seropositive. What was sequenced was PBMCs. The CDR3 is CASSRERTYEQYF. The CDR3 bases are TGTGCCAGCAGTCGGGAGCGGACCTACGAGCAGTACTTC.